Sequencing of this T cell receptor beta chain was carried out in a study of cytomegalovirus exposure and HLA in healthy donors. Whole-study results and caveats: About 180 TCR beta chains were listed as cytomegalovirus-associated.

In regard to this clone: As yet, its antigen is unknown.

The V gene's germline CDR1 is SQVTM and CDR2 ANQGSEA. V was pared by 1 base and J by 5 bases, with 6 bases of the junction left unmatched. The CDR3 has 17 residues. The study ran its PCR with 60 Vbeta and 13 Jbeta primers. Per the original methods: Later, some 79 million unique TCR beta chains were counted in an analysis, and 10 million to 12 million of them were shared. Using immunoSEQ multiplex PCR, the repertoire was profiled, and TCRdb retains in-frame clones only, with some absent. V, J and clone size were drawn from that table, and D and trimming were deduced from the DNA. In the table there are about 130,000 clones, nearly 80% of which are singletons.

Sequences were obtained from PBMCs. The receptor's source is a male donor in good health and CMV-seronegative. The rearrangement uses TRBV29-1 and TRBJ2-3; 16 positions agree with TRBD2. The CDR3 nucleotides read TGCAGCGTTGAAGGCTTGGGACTAGCGGGGGGGATAGATACGCAGTATTTT. Encoded protein: CSVEGLGLAGGIDTQYF.